A single sample gave rise to the 27 T cell receptor beta chains below, sequenced in a study of control samples from healthy donors and cancer patients. TCRdb keeps only in-frame clones here, not all; method: immunoSEQ multiplex PCR. The sample holds 75,000 to 90,000 clones, approximately 87% seen once. Specimen: blood. These receptors all stem from a woman in her 40s in good health.

The gene calls are TRBV27 and TRBJ2-5, with D possibly TRBD2 on 5 matching bases. This CDR3 comprises 16 residues. The germline V gene has CDR1 MNHEY and CDR2 SMNVEV (reference sequence). Trimming removed 6 bases from V and 0 bases from J, with 17 bases in between. The CDR3 bases are TGTGCCAGCAGCTCCGGGGTCAGCCCCCACCAAGAGACCCAGTACTTC. Amino acid sequence: CASSSGVSPHQETQYF.

This chain uses TRBV5-1 with TRBJ2-2; 10 positions agree with TRBD2. The germline gives CDR1 SGHRS, CDR2 YFSETQ. The ends lost 1 base at V and 5 bases at J; junction bases unmatched: 2. The CDR3 spans 15 residues. Here the CDR3 reads CASSLNSGGTGELFF. CDR3 DNA sequence: TGCGCCAGCAGCTTGAATAGCGGGGGGACCGGGGAGCTGTTTTTT. Full variable domain (remainder filled in from reference TRBV5-1 and TRBJ2-2): KAGVTQTPRYLIKTRGQQVTLSCSPISGHRSVSWYQQTPGQGLQFLFEYFSETQRNKGNFPGRFSGRQFSNSRSEMNVSTLELGDSALYLCASSLNSGGTGELFFGEGSRLTVL.

The table lists this clone with a few counts. The V call is TRBV6-6, the J call TRBJ1-5; D gene unclear. Per germline, CDR1 MNHNY and CDR2 SVGAGI (reference sequence). V was clipped by 6 bases and J by 7 bases, with 13 bases between them. The CDR3 contains 13 residues. The CDR3 here is CASSQPTAQPQHF. CDR3 coding DNA: TGTGCCAGCAGCCAGCCCACGGCCCAGCCCCAGCATTTT.

This sequence joins TRBV1 and TRBJ2-2; the D call of TRBD2 is as the table states it, not checked on the DNA. TRBV1 is noted as a pseudogene. The CDR3 sequence is 18 residues long. The CDR3 nucleotides are TGCACCAGCAGCCATCGCCTAGACTTGATGTGGTACACCGGGGAGCTGTTTTTT. This sequence encodes CTSSHRLDLMWYTGELFF.

This chain uses TRBV4-3 with TRBJ1-5; possible D gene TRBD1, 6 bases. Trimming stripped 1 base from V and 7 bases from J, with 14 bases between. The germline gives CDR1 LGHNA, CDR2 YSLEER. This CDR3 region has 15 residues. The CDR3: CASSQATGAGQPQHF. DNA for the CDR3: TGCGCCAGCAGCCAAGCGACGGGGGCCGGACAGCCCCAGCATTTT.

The J gene is TRBJ2-4, the V gene TRBV6-6, with a tentative D call TRBD1 (6 bases). This CDR3 region has 15 residues. Trimming cost V 4 bases and J 5 bases, with 15 bases left between them. CDR1 is MNHNY and CDR2 is SVGAGI in the germline V gene (reference sequence). For the CDR3, the DNA is TGTGCCAGCAGTTCGGGACAAAAAATTGAAAACATTCAGTACTTC. Residues: CASSSGQKIENIQYF.

The CDR3 is CASSLGTGDSQPQHF. The CDR3 coding sequence is TGCGCCAGCAGCTTGGGGACAGGGGATAGTCAGCCCCAGCATTTT. The rearrangement uses TRBV5-1 and TRBJ1-5, with TRBD1 matching 9 bases. J was trimmed by 6 bases and V by 0 bases; bases with no gene match: 4. In germline, CDR1 is SGHRS, CDR2 YFSETQ. The CDR3 has 15 amino acids. Filled out from reference TRBV5-1 and TRBJ1-5, the complete variable domain reads KAGVTQTPRYLIKTRGQQVTLSCSPISGHRSVSWYQQTPGQGLQFLFEYFSETQRNKGNFPGRFSGRQFSNSRSEMNVSTLELGDSALYLCASSLGTGDSQPQHFGDGTRLSIL.

The V and J genes are TRBV24-1 and TRBJ2-3, with D perhaps matching TRBD1 or TRBD2 (5 bases each). CDR1 and CDR2 from the germline V gene are KGHDR and SFDVKD. The CDR3 has 13 residues. V lost 6 bases and J 0 bases, leaving 6 bases between the germline ends. The CDR3 region is CATSRDSTDTQYF. The CDR3, as DNA: TGTGCCACCAGTAGGGACAGCACAGATACGCAGTATTTT.

V usage is TRBV30 and J usage is TRBJ1-3; D remains unclear. This CDR3 has 12 amino acids. Per germline, CDR1 GTSNPN and CDR2 SVGIG (reference sequence). Trimming cost V 3 bases and J 12 bases, with 15 bases left between them. Here the CDR3 reads CAWSAGPTNIYF. The CDR3 nucleotides are TGTGCCTGGAGCGCTGGACCGACCAACATATATTTT.

The CDR3 here is CASRPGSQGTYEQYF. As DNA, the CDR3 is TGTGCCAGCAGACCCGGGTCCCAGGGCACCTACGAGCAGTACTTC. The chain is built from TRBV6-5 and TRBJ2-7, with a tentative D call TRBD1 (5 bases). The CDR3 sequence is 15 residues long. V dropped 6 bases and J dropped 2 bases, with 17 bases sitting between them. Germline V gene lookup returns CDR1 MNHEY and CDR2 SVGAGI.

This chain links TRBV6-1 with TRBJ1-4; no clear D gene. Trimming left V 2 bases short and J 8 bases short, with 12 bases between. Germline V gene lookup returns CDR1 MNHNS and CDR2 SASEGT. The CDR3 extends over 14 amino acids. DNA for the CDR3: TGTGCCAGCAGTGAAAGTGTACAGTACGAAAAACTGTTTTTT. It translates to CASSESVQYEKLFF.

This clone turned up a few times. This chain links TRBV24-1 with TRBJ2-3; tentatively, D is TRBD2 (5 bases). The germline V gene has CDR1 KGHDR and CDR2 SFDVKD. The V end was cut by 5 bases, the J end by 8 bases, with 10 bases between. The CDR3 contains 12 residues. The CDR3 here is CATSGDRGTQYF. DNA of the CDR3: TGTGCCACCAGTGGCGACCGGGGTACGCAGTATTTT.

J is TRBJ2-1 and V is TRBV7-2, with D perhaps given as TRBD1 or TRBD2 (5 bases each). V lost 4 bases and J 8 bases, leaving 9 bases between the germline ends. The V gene's germline CDR1 is SGHTA and CDR2 FQGNSA. The CDR3 has 12 residues. The CDR3 spells CASSSGTDEQFF. The CDR3 DNA is TGTGCCAGCAGCTCGGGGACCGATGAGCAGTTCTTC.

The J gene is TRBJ1-5, the V gene TRBV2, with D unresolved. This CDR3 has 12 amino acids. Germline assignment: CDR1 SNHLY and CDR2 FYNNEI. V was clipped by 7 bases and J by 4 bases, with 8 bases between them. The CDR3 region has the DNA TGTGCCAGCAACCAGGCTAATCAGCCCCAGCATTTT. Protein sequence: CASNQANQPQHF.

This clone was detected a few times. V usage is TRBV30 and J usage is TRBJ1-2; tentatively, D is TRBD1 (5 bases). The CDR3 sequence is 13 residues long. Trimming shortened V by 3 bases and J by 2 bases, and 10 bases separated the two germline ends. CDR1 and CDR2 from the germline V gene are GTSNPN and SVGIG (reference sequence). The CDR3 sequence is CAWRTGRNYGYTF. The CDR3 DNA reads TGTGCCTGGAGAACAGGCAGAAACTATGGCTACACCTTC.

The chain joins TRBV18 to TRBJ2-7; D is possibly TRBD1 (6 bases). The CDR3 covers 15 residues. The V gene's germline CDR1 is KGHSH and CDR2 LQKENI. With 3 bases removed from V and 4 bases from J, the gap between germline ends came to 16 bases. The CDR3 DNA reads TGTGCCAGCTCACCCACCGGGGACACAGTTTACGAGCAGTACTTC. As protein: CASSPTGDTVYEQYF.

The chain combines TRBV10-3 with TRBJ1-1, with unresolved D. The CDR3 covers 13 residues. Germline V gene data show CDR1 as ENHRY and CDR2 as SYGVKD. Trimming pared 6 bases from V and 0 bases from J, leaving 8 bases between. The DNA for the CDR3 is TGTGCCATCAGCGGGGATTTGAACACTGAAGCTTTCTTT. Its protein is CAISGDLNTEAFF.

By share, this clone counts as medium-sized (0.01 to 0.1%). V is TRBV4-3 and J is TRBJ2-7, with D possibly matching TRBD1 (5 bases). Trimming took 1 base from V and 2 from J, leaving 9 bases between them. The CDR3 extends over 14 amino acids. Germline V gene sequence: CDR1 LGHNA, CDR2 YSLEER. CDR3 in DNA: TGCGCCAGCAGCCAAGCCCTAGGGGCCTACGAGCAGTACTTC. Amino acids: CASSQALGAYEQYF.

This clone was counted once. The V gene is TRBV5-1, the J gene TRBJ2-7, with a weak D call TRBD1 (6 bases). Per the germline V gene, CDR1 is SGHRS and CDR2 is YFSETQ. The CDR3 has 14 residues. The V end lost 2 bases, the J end lost 0 bases, and 9 bases lay between the germline ends. The CDR3 coding sequence is TGCGCCAGCAGCTTAGTAGGGGGCTCCTACGAGCAGTACTTC. It encodes CASSLVGGSYEQYF.

The chain uses TRBV6-2 or TRBV6-3 and TRBJ2-7; D might be TRBD1 (5 bases). CDR1 and CDR2 (germline): MNHEY, SVGEGT. The CDR3 spans 13 residues. V was shortened by 0 bases and J by 8 bases, with 11 bases between the two germline ends. The CDR3 nucleotides are TGTGCCAGCAGTTACTCGGGGCTGGACCAGCAGTACTTC. Translating gives CASSYSGLDQQYF.

The V call is TRBV30, the J call TRBJ2-2; D is possibly TRBD1 (6 bases). The germline gives CDR1 GTSNPN, CDR2 SVGIG (reference sequence). The CDR3 sequence is 14 residues long. V lost 2 bases and J 1 base, leaving 8 bases between the germline ends. The CDR3 reads CAWSLQGNTGELFF. The DNA for the CDR3 is TGTGCCTGGAGTCTACAGGGGAACACCGGGGAGCTGTTTTTT.

The chain employs TRBV7-2 and TRBJ2-2; the D is unclear. This CDR3 has 11 amino acids. Germline V gene sequence: CDR1 SGHTA, CDR2 FQGNSA. V dropped 3 bases and J dropped 5 bases, with 1 base sitting between them. The chain's CDR3 is CASSLTGELFF. The DNA of the CDR3 is TGTGCCAGCAGCTTGACCGGGGAGCTGTTTTTT.

The chain couples TRBV6-6 to TRBJ2-7; the D call may be TRBD1 or TRBD2 (6 bases each). The CDR3 is made up of 22 amino acids. Trimming stripped 6 bases from V and 2 bases from J, with 38 bases between. Germline loops: CDR1 MNHNY, CDR2 SVGAGI (reference sequence). In nucleotides, the CDR3 is TGTGCCAGCAGCTCGAATGTCCCTATTGCGGGACCAGGGGATGCAATTGCCTACGAGCAGTACTTC. It codes for CASSSNVPIAGPGDAIAYEQYF.

The V gene is TRBV6-2 or TRBV6-3, the J gene TRBJ2-3, with TRBD2 matching 8 bases. With V trimmed by 5 bases and J by 5 bases, 12 bases remained unmatched. The CDR3 is 16 residues long. Per the germline V gene, CDR1 is MNHEY and CDR2 is SVGEGT. The CDR3 nucleotides read TGTGCCAGCAGTCAATCCCGGGGGGGCCGGGTAGATACGCAGTATTTT. It translates to CASSQSRGGRVDTQYF.

This clone occurred a few times. The J gene is TRBJ2-6, the V gene TRBV5-6; no reliable D call. CDR3 size: 14 residues. Trimming took off 4 bases at V and 0 bases at J, with 5 bases between the two ends. CDR1 SGHDT and CDR2 YYEEEE come from the germline V gene. CDR3 nucleotides: TGTGCCAGCAGCCATTACTCTGGGGCCAACGTCCTGACTTTC. Its protein product is CASSHYSGANVLTF.

The rearrangement links TRBV10-3 to TRBJ2-7; TRBD1 might be the D (5 bases). The CDR3 sequence is 13 residues long. Germline V gene sequence: CDR1 ENHRY, CDR2 SYGVKD. V lost 5 bases, J lost 3 bases, and 11 bases lay in between. The CDR3 nucleotides are TGTGCCATCAGTTCTGGGCAGGGCTACGAGCAGTACTTC. It is translated as CAISSGQGYEQYF.

This chain joins TRBV7-2 and TRBJ2-3; possible D gene TRBD1, 5 bases. Per germline, CDR1 SGHTA and CDR2 FQGNSA. This CDR3 has 14 residues. V shed 8 bases and J shed 0 bases, with 12 bases lying between them. The CDR3 spells CASSDSPSTDTQYF. The CDR3 nucleotides read TGTGCCAGCTCAGACAGTCCTAGCACAGATACGCAGTATTTT.